This T cell receptor (beta chain) derives from a study of OX40 agonist ivuxolimab in advanced cancers. As for the study more broadly: Ivuxolimab was an agonistic, fully human IgG2 monoclonal antibody directed against OX40 (CD134), a costimulatory receptor. Patients were allowed to have had prior anti-PD-1, anti-PD-L1 or anti-CTLA-4 therapy, and less than 45% of the dose-escalation patients had previously received checkpoint inhibitors. The point of sequencing TCRbeta in the periphery was to test whether ivuxolimab changed TCR sequence diversity and drove clonal T-cell expansion. Intravenous ivuxolimab was administered to patients every 2 weeks at six dose levels: 0.01, 0.1, 0.3, 1.5, 3 and 10 mg/kg. The dose-escalation cohort was about 83% male with a mean age of approximately 60 years, ranging from about 20 to 85. The paper reports the monotherapy dose-escalation portion (N of about 47 patients) of the phase I ivuxolimab trial. Three dose-escalation patients achieved partial responses, one with hepatocellular carcinoma and two with cutaneous melanoma. Of the approximately 54 dose-escalation patients, hepatocellular carcinoma was present in some 19, melanoma in around 15, renal cell carcinoma in 9 and head and neck cancer in 9.

This clone has only a few counts. Its antigen target is currently unknown. No base quality values were provided; no much bigger clone lies one nucleotide off. Patients with autoimmune disease history or receiving systemic immunosuppression were excluded from the trial. Peripheral blood for TCR sequencing was collected from all dose cohorts at baseline, on cycle 4 day 1, and on cycle 7 day 1. Samples were obtained from an open-label, multicenter, first-in-human phase I dose-escalation trial of ivuxolimab. The trial enrolled adults with locally advanced or metastatic head and neck squamous cell, hepatocellular, melanoma or renal cell carcinoma. CD4+ and CD8+ T cells were sorted separately from peripheral blood before TCR sequencing. To sequence the TCRbeta CDR3 region, genomic DNA was isolated from the sorted cells. The immunoSEQ Assay was used for sequencing of TCRbeta CDR3 regions. TCRdb took over this immuneACCESS table, retaining in-frame rearrangements with V and J assigned. Such tables are incomplete; in checked studies, under half of the missing clones stem from an unresolved V gene, and the remainder is unexplained. In this sample the table shows about 47,000 clones, about 81% of which occur a single time. 1.5% to 2% of the sample lies in the top ten.

Results the study describes overall, beyond this receptor: At doses from 0.1 to 3.0 mg/kg, clonal expansion was seen in both CD4+ and CD8+ blood T cells between baseline and week 6. After ivuxolimab, expanded clones were on average more numerous among CD8+ T cells than among CD4+ T cells. In partial responders in the 0.1-3.0 mg/kg groups, normalized peripheral clonal expansion was found to be among the lowest, especially among CD8+ T cells. Which antigens the clonally expanded peripheral T cells were specific for was not determined. Low levels of normalized T-cell clonal expansion were also seen in some nonresponding patients.

CDR1 and CDR2, looked up from the germline V gene, are SGDLS and YYNGEE. A distance of 10 bases separates the germline ends of V and J, which lose 0 bases and 0 bases respectively. CDR3 length: 15 amino acids, cysteine to phenylalanine. The CDR3 DNA has 45 bases and is translated from base 1. The chain couples TRBV9 to TRBJ2-7; D gene: possibly TRBD1, on 6 matching bases. This sequence originates from an adult with an advanced solid tumor such as melanoma, head and neck, liver or kidney cancer. The input for sequencing was CD4+ or CD8+ T cells sorted from blood, taken in a trial of the OX40 agonist ivuxolimab. In nucleotides, the sequence is TGTGCCAGCAGCGTAGGGGGGCGGAGCTCCTACGAGCAGTACTTC. It is translated as CASSVGGRSSYEQYF.